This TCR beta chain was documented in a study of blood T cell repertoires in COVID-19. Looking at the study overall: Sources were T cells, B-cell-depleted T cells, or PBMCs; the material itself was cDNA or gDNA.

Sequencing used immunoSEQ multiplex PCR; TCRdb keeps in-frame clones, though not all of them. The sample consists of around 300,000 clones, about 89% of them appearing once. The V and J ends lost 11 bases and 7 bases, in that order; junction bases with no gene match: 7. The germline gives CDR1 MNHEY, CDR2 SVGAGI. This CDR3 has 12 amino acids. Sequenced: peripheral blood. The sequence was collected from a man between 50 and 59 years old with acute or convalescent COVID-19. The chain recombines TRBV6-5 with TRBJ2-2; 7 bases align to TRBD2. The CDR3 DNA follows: TGTGCCGCTCATGGGGGGGTCGGGGAGCTGTTTTTT. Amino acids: CAAHGGVGELFF.